The 11 T cell receptor beta chains below come from one sample, sequenced in a study of shared clonotypes between healthy human individuals. Clones were sequenced by immunoSEQ multiplex PCR, and TCRdb holds only the in-frame ones, with some missing. In the table there are roughly 1 million clones, 70% to 80% of which are singletons. Sequences were obtained from memory CD4+ T cells sorted from blood. Subset in this sample: CD45RA-negative fraction. These receptors all stem from a man aged 18 to 35 in good health.

The gene calls are TRBV5-4 and TRBJ1-6, with D unresolved. The germline V and J ends were trimmed by 4 bases and 7 bases, with 12 bases remaining between them. The length of the CDR3 is 14 residues. CDR1 is SGHNT, CDR2 YYREEE, per germline (reference sequence). The CDR3 loop is CASSPESGNSPLHF. The CDR3 DNA sequence: TGTGCCAGCAGCCCTGAGTCGGGCAATTCACCCCTCCACTTT.

This clone was picked up a small number of times. The V call is TRBV7-2, the J call TRBJ1-4; no firm D call. CDR1 and CDR2 (germline): SGHTA, FQGNSA. The ends were cut back, 4 bases at V and 7 bases at J, with 7 bases in the middle. The CDR3 is made up of 12 amino acids. The CDR3 reads CASSSISEKLFF. The CDR3, as DNA: TGTGCCAGCAGCTCGATCAGTGAAAAACTGTTTTTT.

This rearrangement joins TRBV2 to TRBJ2-7; D is undetermined. Trimming stripped 4 bases from V and 2 bases from J, with 12 bases between. CDR1 and CDR2 from the germline V gene are SNHLY and FYNNEI. CDR3 size: 14 residues. In nucleotides, the CDR3 is TGTGCCAGCAGTGTCCAAGGGTACCCCTACGAGCAGTACTTC. It translates to CASSVQGYPYEQYF.

V usage is TRBV5-1 and J usage is TRBJ1-1; D remains unclear. The CDR3 has 13 amino acids. Germline CDR1 SGHRS, CDR2 YFSETQ. Trimming removed 5 bases at V and 4 bases at J, with 12 bases between. The CDR3 spells CASRPAGVTEAFF. CDR3 coding DNA: TGCGCCAGCAGACCCGCGGGTGTCACTGAAGCTTTCTTT.

The chain combines TRBV18 with TRBJ2-5; D is unclear. Germline CDR1 reads KGHSH; CDR2 reads LQKENI. V was trimmed by 6 bases and J by 3 bases, leaving 8 bases between them. The CDR3 is 12 amino acids. This chain's CDR3 is CASSRVEETQYF. The CDR3 region has the DNA TGTGCCAGCTCTAGGGTCGAAGAGACCCAGTACTTC.

The V and J genes are TRBV19 and TRBJ2-6; possible D gene TRBD2, 6 bases. The V and J ends lost 8 bases and 4 bases respectively, with 15 bases between them. CDR3 length: 15 amino acids. Germline CDR1 LNHDA, CDR2 SQIVND (reference sequence). The CDR3, as DNA: TGTGCCAGTGAGGACCAGGCGGGAGGGGCCAACGTCCTGACTTTC. Translating it yields CASEDQAGGANVLTF.

This chain links TRBV7-2 with TRBJ1-5; D perhaps matches TRBD1 (5 bases). Germline CDR1 SGHTA, CDR2 FQGNSA. The V and J ends lost 8 bases and 4 bases respectively, with 12 bases between them. The CDR3 contains 13 residues. CDR3 sequence reads: CASSSQANQPQHF. The DNA for the CDR3 is TGTGCCAGCTCCTCACAGGCTAATCAGCCCCAGCATTTT. Drawing the rest from reference TRBV7-2 and TRBJ1-5, the complete variable domain is GAGVSQSPSNKVTEKGKDVELRCDPISGHTALYWYRQSLGQGLEFLIYFQGNSAPDKSGLPSDRFSAERTGGSVSTLTIQRTQQEDSAVYLCASSSQANQPQHFGDGTRLSIL.

This clone came up a few times. This chain joins TRBV29-1 and TRBJ1-2; D gene unclear. Germline-derived CDR1 and CDR2 are SQVTM and ANQGSEA. The CDR3 extends over 13 amino acids. V was trimmed by 2 bases and J by 0 bases, leaving 7 bases between them. CDR3 protein: CSVETLANYGYTF. The CDR3 nucleotides read TGCAGCGTTGAAACGCTAGCTAACTATGGCTACACCTTC.

This clone came up once. This rearrangement joins TRBV5-1 to TRBJ1-2; D not resolved. In germline, CDR1 is SGHRS, CDR2 YFSETQ. The CDR3 extends over 15 amino acids. V lost 0 bases, J lost 6 bases, and 15 bases lay in between. The CDR3 protein is CASSLVGGQVDGYTF. The CDR3 nucleotides read TGCGCCAGCAGCTTGGTTGGCGGCCAGGTCGATGGCTACACCTTC.

V usage is TRBV2 and J usage is TRBJ2-7; 10 positions match TRBD1. This CDR3 is built from 15 residues. Germline CDR1 reads SNHLY; CDR2 reads FYNNEI. Germline trimming cut 6 bases from V and 6 bases from J; bases unmatched to any gene: 11. This CDR3 is CASSPRGQGVREQYF. The CDR3 bases are TGTGCCAGCAGCCCCCGTGGACAGGGGGTACGCGAGCAGTACTTC.

This chain connects TRBV2 to TRBJ1-6; 12 nucleotides line up with TRBD1. CDR1 is SNHLY, CDR2 FYNNEI, per germline. The CDR3 loop spans 13 amino acids. V shed 6 bases and J 12 bases; nucleotides not matched to a gene: 3. CDR3 nucleotides: TGTGCCAGCAGGGGACAGGGGGCGATACCCCTCCACTTT. Amino acid sequence: CASRGQGAIPLHF.